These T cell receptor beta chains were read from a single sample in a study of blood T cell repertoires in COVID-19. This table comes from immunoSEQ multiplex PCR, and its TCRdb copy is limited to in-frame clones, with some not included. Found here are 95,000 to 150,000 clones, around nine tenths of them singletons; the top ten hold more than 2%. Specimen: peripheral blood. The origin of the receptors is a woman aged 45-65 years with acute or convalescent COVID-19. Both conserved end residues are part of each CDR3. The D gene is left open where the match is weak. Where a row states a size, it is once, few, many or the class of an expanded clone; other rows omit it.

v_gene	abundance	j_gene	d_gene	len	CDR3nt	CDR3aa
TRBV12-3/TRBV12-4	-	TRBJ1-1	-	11	TGTGCCAGCAGAGCCGGACAGCGGGCTTTCTTT	CASRAGQRAFF
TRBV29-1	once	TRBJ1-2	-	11	TGCAGCGCCTGGCCCCTTTATGGCTACACCTTC	CSAWPLYGYTF
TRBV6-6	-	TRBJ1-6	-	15	TGTGCCAGCAGTTACGGGGCCGGGTATAATTCACCCCTCCACTTT	CASSYGAGYNSPLHF
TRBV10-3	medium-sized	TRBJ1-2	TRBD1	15	TGTGCCATCAGTGAGGGTATACAGGGGGTCTATGGCTACACCTTC	CAISEGIQGVYGYTF
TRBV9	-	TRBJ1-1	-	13	TGTGCCAGCAGCGTAGGGGGAGGCGCTGAAGCTTTCTTT	CASSVGGGAEAFF
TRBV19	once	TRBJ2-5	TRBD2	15	TGTGCCAGTAGTGCGGGACTAGCGGGAGTGGAGACCCAGTACTTC	CASSAGLAGVETQYF
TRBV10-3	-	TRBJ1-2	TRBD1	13	TGTGTCATCAGTGAGCGACAGGGGGATGGCTACACCTTC	CVISERQGDGYTF
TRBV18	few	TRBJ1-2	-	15	TGTGCCAGCTCACCACGGGACAAGCCTAACTATGGCTACACCTTC	CASSPRDKPNYGYTF
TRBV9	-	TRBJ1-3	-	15	TGTGCCAGCAGCGTTGGGCATGGAGGAGGAAACACCATATATTTT	CASSVGHGGGNTIYF
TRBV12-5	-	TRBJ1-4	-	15	TGTGCTAGTGGTTTGGAACAGGGTCGGGGCGAAAAACTGTTTTTT	CASGLEQGRGEKLFF
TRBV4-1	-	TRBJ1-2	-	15	TGCGCCAGCAGCCAAGTCCTGGGGCAGCACTATGGCTACACCTTC	CASSQVLGQHYGYTF
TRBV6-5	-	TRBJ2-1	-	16	TGTGCCAGCAGTTACTCGGTAGCTTGGGCCTACAATGAGCAGTTCTTC	CASSYSVAWAYNEQFF
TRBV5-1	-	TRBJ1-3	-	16	TGCGCCAGCAGCTCCACGACCGCGGCCGGCGGAAACACCATATATTTT	CASSSTTAAGGNTIYF
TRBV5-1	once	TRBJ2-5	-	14	TGCGCCAGCAGCTTCGGTGGGTCTAGAGAGACCCAGTACTTC	CASSFGGSRETQYF
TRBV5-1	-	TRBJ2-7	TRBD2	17	TGCGCCAGCAGCTTTGGTAGCGGGTTCCCTTTACCCTACGAGCAGTACTTC	CASSFGSGFPLPYEQYF
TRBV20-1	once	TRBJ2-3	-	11	TGCAGTGTCCCGACGGGGGATACGCAGTATTTT	CSVPTGDTQYF
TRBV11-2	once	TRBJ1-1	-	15	TGTGCCAGCAGCCGGCGGGCGGGGGCGAACACTGAAGCTTTCTTT	CASSRRAGANTEAFF
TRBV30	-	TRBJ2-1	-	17	TGTGCCTGGGGGCCCCGACGACTGCCTTCCTCCTACAATGAGCAGTTCTTC	CAWGPRRLPSSYNEQFF
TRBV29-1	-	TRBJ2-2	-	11	TGCAGCGTTGGGAGGACCGGGGAGCTGTTTTTT	CSVGRTGELFF
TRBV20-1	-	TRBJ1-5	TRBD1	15	TGCAGTGCTAGTAGGACAGGGGTTAGCAATCAGCCCCAGCATTTT	CSASRTGVSNQPQHF
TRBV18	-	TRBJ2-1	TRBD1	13	TGTGCCAGCTCGCGGACAGGCGACAATGAGCAGTTCTTC	CASSRTGDNEQFF
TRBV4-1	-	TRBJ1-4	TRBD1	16	TGCGCCAGCAGCCAGGGACAGGGGCCAACTAATGAAAAACTGTTTTTT	CASSQGQGPTNEKLFF
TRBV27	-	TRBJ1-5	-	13	TGTGCCAGCAGTTTAGACAGGTATCAGCCCCAGCATTTT	CASSLDRYQPQHF
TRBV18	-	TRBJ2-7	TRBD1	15	TGTGCCAGCTCACCCCCCGGGACAGACCACTACGAGCAGTACTTC	CASSPPGTDHYEQYF
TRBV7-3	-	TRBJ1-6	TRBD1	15	TGTGCCAGCAGCTTAGGGACAGCTAATAATTCACCCCTCCACTTT	CASSLGTANNSPLHF
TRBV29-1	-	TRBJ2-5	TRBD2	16	TGCAGCGTGGCCCGTAGGTCTAGCGGGGGGGAAGAGACCCAGTACTTC	CSVARRSSGGEETQYF
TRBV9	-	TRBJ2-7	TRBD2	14	TGTGCCAGCAGCGTAAGACTAGCGGGAGACGAGCAGTACTTC	CASSVRLAGDEQYF
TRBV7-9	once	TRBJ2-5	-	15	TGTGCCAGCAGCCTGTCGACAGGACACCAAGAGACCCAGTACTTC	CASSLSTGHQETQYF
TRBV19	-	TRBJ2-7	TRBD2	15	TGTGCCAGTAGTACCGAAGGACTAGCGGGGGCCGAGCAGTACTTC	CASSTEGLAGAEQYF
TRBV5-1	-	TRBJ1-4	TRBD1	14	TGCGCCAGCAGCTGGGACAGGATGGGGGAAAAACTGTTTTTT	CASSWDRMGEKLFF
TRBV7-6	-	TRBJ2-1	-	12	TGTGCCAGCAGCCGTAGCGCGTACGAGCAGTTCTTC	CASSRSAYEQFF
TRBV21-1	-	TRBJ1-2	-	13	TGTGCCAGCAGCCGAACAGGGTTCGCTGGCTACACCTTC	CASSRTGFAGYTF
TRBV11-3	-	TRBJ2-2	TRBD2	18	TGTGCCAGCAGCTTAGGGACTAGCGGGGGAGTGAACACCGGGGAGCTGTTTTTT	CASSLGTSGGVNTGELFF
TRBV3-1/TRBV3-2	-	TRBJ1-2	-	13	TGTGCCAGCAGCCTTGCACAGGGCCGGGGCTACACCTTC	CASSLAQGRGYTF
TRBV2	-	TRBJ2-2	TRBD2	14	TGTGCCAGCAGCCCCGGGACTAGCGCCGGGGAGCTGTTTTTT	CASSPGTSAGELFF
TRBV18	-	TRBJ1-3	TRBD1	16	TGTGCCAGCTCACCACGACAGGGGAGGTCTGGAAACACCATATATTTT	CASSPRQGRSGNTIYF
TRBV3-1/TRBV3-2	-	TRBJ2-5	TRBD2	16	TGTGCCAGCAGCCAGAGGTCGGGAGGGTTTGGAGAGACCCAGTACTTC	CASSQRSGGFGETQYF
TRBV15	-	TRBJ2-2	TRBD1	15	TGTGCCACCAGCCCCGGACAGGCTGTCTTCGGGGAGCTGTTTTTT	CATSPGQAVFGELFF
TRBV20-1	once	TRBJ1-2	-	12	TGCAGTGCTAATGAGGGGGGCTATGGCTACACCTTC	CSANEGGYGYTF
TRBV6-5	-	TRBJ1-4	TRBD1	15	TGTGCCAGCAGTTACACGGACAGGAGGGATGAAAAACTGTTTTTT	CASSYTDRRDEKLFF
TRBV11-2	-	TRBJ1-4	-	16	TGTGCCAGCAGCTTAGTTCCCCGGGCAACTAATGAAAAACTGTTTTTT	CASSLVPRATNEKLFF
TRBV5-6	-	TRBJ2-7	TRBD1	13	TGTGCCAGCAGCTTCGTTACAGGGGGGGAGCAGTACTTC	CASSFVTGGEQYF
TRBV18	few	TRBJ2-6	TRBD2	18	TGTGCCAGCTCAAGAGCGGGAGTACCCTTAAGCGGGGCCAACGTCCTGACTTTC	CASSRAGVPLSGANVLTF
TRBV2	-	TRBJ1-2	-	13	TGTGCCAGCAGTGAAGACAGGGAATGGGGCTACACCTTC	CASSEDREWGYTF
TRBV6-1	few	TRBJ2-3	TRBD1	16	TGTGCCAGCAGTGAAACGGAGACAGGGGGCACAGATACGCAGTATTTT	CASSETETGGTDTQYF
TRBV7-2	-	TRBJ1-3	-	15	TGTGCCAGCAGCTTGTTCCTATCCAGGGGAAACACCATATATTTT	CASSLFLSRGNTIYF
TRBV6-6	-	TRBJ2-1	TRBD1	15	TGTGCCAGCAGCTGGACAGGGTTTCCGTACAATGAGCAGTTCTTC	CASSWTGFPYNEQFF
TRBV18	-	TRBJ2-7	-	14	TGTGCCAGCTCACCTGTCCAAGGGGCCTACGAGCAGTACTTC	CASSPVQGAYEQYF
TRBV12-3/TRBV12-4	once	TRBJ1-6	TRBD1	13	TGTGCCAGCAGAAGGACAGGGGACTCACCCCTCCACTTT	CASRRTGDSPLHF
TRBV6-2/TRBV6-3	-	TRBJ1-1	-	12	TGTGCCAGCAGTTACTCGACAGGAGAAGCTTTCTTT	CASSYSTGEAFF
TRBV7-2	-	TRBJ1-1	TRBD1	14	TGTGCCAGCAGGGACGGGACAGGGCCCACTGAAGCTTTCTTT	CASRDGTGPTEAFF
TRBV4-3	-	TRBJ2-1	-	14	TGCGCCAGCAGCCAAGATACGACTCCGAATGAGCAGTTCTTC	CASSQDTTPNEQFF
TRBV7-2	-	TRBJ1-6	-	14	TGTGCCAGCAGCCCGGGACTGGACCCCCCCACCCTCCACTTT	CASSPGLDPPTLHF
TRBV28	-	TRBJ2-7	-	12	TGTGCCAGCAGGGACATAACCTACGAGCAGTACTTC	CASRDITYEQYF
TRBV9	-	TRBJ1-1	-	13	TGTGCCAGCAGCGTCAGGGTAGGGACTGAAGCTTTCTTT	CASSVRVGTEAFF